These 26 T cell receptor beta chains originate from one sample sequenced in a study of blood T cell repertoires in COVID-19. The repertoire was sequenced with immunoSEQ multiplex PCR; TCRdb's copy has only in-frame clones and lacks some. In the table there are about 220,000 clones, 65% to 85% of which are singletons. The sequencing sample was made of peripheral blood. The source of these receptors is a woman in her 30s who had recovered from COVID-19.

CDR3 nucleotides: TGTGCCAGCAGCTTTTCGGACGAGCAGTACTTC. It yields the protein CASSFSDEQYF. The rearrangement links TRBV12-3 or TRBV12-4 to TRBJ2-7; D remains unclear. The ends were cut back, 6 bases at V and 5 bases at J, with 8 bases in the middle. The CDR3 is 11 amino acids.

This chain joins TRBV5-1 and TRBJ2-1; TRBD2 matches 7 bases. The CDR3 length is 15 residues. CDR1 and CDR2 from the germline V gene are SGHRS and YFSETQ. With V trimmed by 1 base and J by 6 bases, 7 bases remained unmatched. The CDR3 here is CASSLLGRAVNEQFF. CDR3 nucleotides: TGCGCCAGCAGCTTGCTAGGGAGGGCCGTCAATGAGCAGTTCTTC.

The chain has TRBV12-5 and TRBJ2-7, with TRBD1 matching over 7 bases. The CDR3 is made up of 14 amino acids. V was clipped by 6 bases and J by 0 bases; unmatched bases: 5. Per germline, CDR1 LGHNT and CDR2 FRNRAP. DNA for the CDR3: TGTGCTAGTGGGGACAGGTTTAGCTCCTACGAGCAGTACTTC. The encoded protein is CASGDRFSSYEQYF.

Worth noting for this clone: The sample contains more than one DNA sequence encoding this CDR3. The chain employs TRBV6-5 and TRBJ2-5; TRBD1 matches at 7 bases. CDR3 length: 13 amino acids. In germline, CDR1 is MNHEY, CDR2 SVGAGI. The J segment lost 5 bases and the V segment lost 2 bases, leaving 2 bases of the junction unmatched. Here the CDR3 DNA reads TGTGCCAGCAGTTACAGGGGGCAGGAGACCCAGTACTTC. Amino acid sequence: CASSYRGQETQYF.

The rearrangement joins TRBV7-9 to TRBJ2-2; 14 bases line up with TRBD2. Germline V gene data show CDR1 as SEHNR and CDR2 as FQNEAQ (reference sequence). CDR3 size: 15 residues. V was clipped by 6 bases and J by 6 bases; unmatched bases: 3. The CDR3 nucleotides read TGTGCCAGCAGGGGGGGACTAGCGGGAGCCGGGGAGCTGTTTTTT. Amino acid sequence: CASRGGLAGAGELFF.

This clone was seen a few times. The chain joins TRBV2 to TRBJ2-5; 8 nucleotides align to TRBD2. CDR1 is SNHLY, CDR2 FYNNEI, per germline. The CDR3 runs to 12 residues. Losses at the gene ends were 6 bases for V and 3 bases for J; bases not matched to a gene: 0. The CDR3 loop reads CASSGREETQYF. DNA for the CDR3: TGTGCCAGCAGCGGGAGGGAAGAGACCCAGTACTTC.

V gene TRBV28 combines with J gene TRBJ1-4; the match to TRBD1 covers 7 bases. This CDR3 contains 19 residues. V lost 2 bases, J lost 5 bases, and 17 bases stayed unmatched. Germline V gives CDR1 MDHEN, CDR2 SYDVKM. This CDR3 is CASSLKFGAGGLENEKLFF. CDR3 nucleotide sequence: TGTGCCAGCAGTTTAAAGTTTGGTGCAGGGGGGTTAGAGAATGAAAAACTGTTTTTT.

This clone has just one count. V and J are TRBV24-1 and TRBJ2-2, with 8 bases matching TRBD2. Germline V gene lookup returns CDR1 KGHDR and CDR2 SFDVKD. This CDR3 spans 15 amino acids. Trimming cost V 4 bases and J 7 bases; bases outside gene matches: 7. The CDR3 DNA reads TGTGCCACCAGTGAAAGCGGGAGAGGAGACGGGGAGCTGTTTTTT. Its protein product is CATSESGRGDGELFF.

This chain uses TRBV19 with TRBJ2-1, with 7 bases aligning to TRBD1. Trimming at V came to 2 bases and at J to 4 bases, leaving 5 bases not matched to a gene. Germline assignment: CDR1 LNHDA and CDR2 SQIVND (reference sequence). The CDR3 spans 15 residues. CDR3 loop: CASSIPGTVYNEQFF. As DNA, the CDR3 is TGTGCCAGTAGTATACCAGGGACAGTATACAATGAGCAGTTCTTC.

V gene TRBV7-9 combines with J gene TRBJ2-2, with TRBD1 identical over 10 bases. V shed 2 bases and J 4 bases; nucleotides not matched to a gene: 1. The CDR3 contains 15 residues. Germline V gene lookup returns CDR1 SEHNR and CDR2 FQNEAQ (reference sequence). This chain's CDR3 is CASSLRTGGTGELFF. CDR3 coding DNA: TGTGCCAGCAGCTTACGGACAGGGGGCACCGGGGAGCTGTTTTTT.

The chain couples TRBV24-1 to TRBJ2-2, with 7 bases identical to TRBD1. The J segment lost 2 bases and the V segment lost 9 bases, leaving 11 bases of the junction unmatched. There are 16 residues in the CDR3. Germline CDR1 is KGHDR and CDR2 is SFDVKD. CDR3 protein: CATGMTGTLNTGELFF. CDR3 in DNA: TGTGCCACCGGGATGACAGGGACCCTTAACACCGGGGAGCTGTTTTTT.

The rearrangement joins TRBV27 to TRBJ2-5, with 9 bases lining up with TRBD2. The CDR3 loop spans 15 amino acids. Germline V gene sequence: CDR1 MNHEY, CDR2 SMNVEV (reference sequence). V trimming: 5 bases; J trimming: 5 bases; junction bases outside the gene matches: 9. The CDR3 DNA reads as TGTGCCAGCAGTGTTGTAGCGGGAGCCGGGGAGACCCAGTACTTC. Its translation: CASSVVAGAGETQYF.

Only one count was recorded for this clone. This chain connects TRBV15 to TRBJ1-4; D is ambiguous. The CDR3 sequence is 13 residues long. CDR1 and CDR2 (germline): LNHNV, YYDKDF (reference sequence). Trimming removed 0 bases at V and 10 bases at J, with 9 bases between. The CDR3 DNA reads TGTGCCACCAGCAGAGACTTAACAGCAAAACTGTTTTTT. Translating it yields CATSRDLTAKLFF.

Notes on this clone: Within the sample, other DNA sequences also encode this same CDR3. The rearrangement links TRBV19 to TRBJ2-5, with TRBD1 identical over 7 bases. The germline V gene has CDR1 LNHDA and CDR2 SQIVND (reference sequence). This CDR3 comprises 13 residues. The trim removed 4 bases at V and 3 bases at J, leaving 2 bases unmatched. The DNA for the CDR3 is TGTGCCAGTAGTACAGGGGGAGAAGAGACCCAGTACTTC. Protein product: CASSTGGEETQYF.

The chain combines TRBV10-1 with TRBJ2-2; D gene ambiguous. Germline CDR1 and CDR2: WNHNN and SYGVQD (reference sequence). This CDR3 is 14 amino acids long. Trimming took off 5 bases at V and 1 base at J, with 8 bases between the two ends. CDR3 loop: CASSPLLNTGELFF. CDR3 nucleotides: TGCGCCAGCAGTCCTCTCCTGAACACCGGGGAGCTGTTTTTT.

The chain employs TRBV5-5 and TRBJ2-7; possibly TRBD1 for D (6 bases). The length of the CDR3 is 16 residues. Germline values: CDR1 SGHKS, CDR2 YYEKEE (reference sequence). The germline V and J ends were trimmed by 1 base and 0 bases, with 14 bases remaining between them. CDR3 DNA: TGTGCCAGCAGCTTGAGCCAGGGGTTTCCCTCCTACGAGCAGTACTTC. Amino acid sequence: CASSLSQGFPSYEQYF.

V is TRBV30 and J is TRBJ2-2; a possible D gene is TRBD1 (5 bases). Trimming stripped 1 base from V and 3 bases from J, with 9 bases between. The CDR3 totals 14 residues. Germline V gives CDR1 GTSNPN, CDR2 SVGIG (reference sequence). DNA of the CDR3: TGTGCCTGGAGTGAGGGGCGTTACACCGGGGAGCTGTTTTTT. This codes for CAWSEGRYTGELFF.

This clone was observed a single time. This chain joins TRBV9 and TRBJ2-4; D perhaps matches TRBD1 (7 bases). The V end was cut by 3 bases, the J end by 1 base, with 17 bases between. Germline V gene lookup returns CDR1 SGDLS and CDR2 YYNGEE. This CDR3 contains 17 residues. CDR3 sequence reads: CASSGTGGATAKNIQYF. In DNA, the CDR3 is TGTGCCAGCAGCGGGACAGGAGGGGCGACCGCCAAAAACATTCAGTACTTC. Full variable domain (missing parts from reference TRBV9 and TRBJ2-4): DSGVTQTPKHLITATGQRVTLRCSPRSGDLSVYWYQQSLDQGLQFLIQYYNGEERAKGNILERFSAQQFPDLHSELNLSSLELGDSALYFCASSGTGGATAKNIQYFGAGTRLSVL.

The J gene is TRBJ2-1, the V gene TRBV27; D is ambiguous. The germline V gene has CDR1 MNHEY and CDR2 SMNVEV (reference sequence). The CDR3 is made up of 14 amino acids. V lost 6 bases to trimming and J lost 6 bases, with 15 bases between them. The CDR3 nucleotides read TGTGCCAGCAGGACATCCGACCGAACCAATGAGCAGTTCTTC. As protein: CASRTSDRTNEQFF.

The chain employs TRBV4-1 and TRBJ2-4; perhaps TRBD1 as D (5 bases). Between the trimmed V and J ends, which lost 1 base and 7 bases, there was a span of 20 bases. This CDR3 has 17 residues. The germline V gene has CDR1 MGHRA and CDR2 YSYEKL. In DNA form, the CDR3 reads TGCGCCAGCAGCCAAGTCCTAGTTGCAGGGCAAAGGAACATTCAGTACTTC. This gives the protein CASSQVLVAGQRNIQYF.

This chain links TRBV18 with TRBJ2-5; 9 positions agree with TRBD1. CDR1 and CDR2 from the germline V gene are KGHSH and LQKENI. V was clipped by 4 bases and J by 5 bases; unmatched bases: 2. The CDR3 contains 13 residues. The CDR3, as DNA: TGTGCCAGCTCACAGGGGACAGGGGAGACCCAGTACTTC. Its protein product is CASSQGTGETQYF.

The chain recombines TRBV28 with TRBJ2-7; 12 positions agree with TRBD2. V gave up 9 bases and J gave up 3 bases; unmatched junction bases: 18. This CDR3 spans 18 amino acids. CDR1 is MDHEN, CDR2 SYDVKM, per germline. CDR3 sequence (DNA): TGTGCCAGGACTAGCGGGAGAAGTCCGCACGCGAACAACTACGAGCAGTACTTC. Translated, it gives CARTSGRSPHANNYEQYF.

This sequence joins TRBV30 and TRBJ2-1; 11 bases are shared with TRBD2. Germline V CDR1 and CDR2: GTSNPN, SVGIG (reference sequence). The CDR3 totals 15 residues. V was clipped by 2 bases and J by 8 bases; unmatched bases: 8. The CDR3 sequence is CAWSIGLAGSHEQFF. DNA of the CDR3: TGTGCCTGGAGTATAGGACTAGCGGGTTCTCATGAGCAGTTCTTC. Full variable domain (outside the CDR3, taken from reference TRBV30 and TRBJ2-1): SQTIHQWPATLVQPVGSPLSLECTVEGTSNPNLYWYRQAAGRGLQLLFYSVGIGQISSEVPQNLSASRPQDRQFILSSKKLLLSDSGFYLCAWSIGLAGSHEQFFGPGTRLTVL.

V is TRBV27 and J is TRBJ1-6; no reliable D call. Trimming left V 6 bases short and J 5 bases short, with 14 bases between. CDR1 MNHEY and CDR2 SMNVEV come from the germline V gene (reference sequence). The CDR3 totals 15 residues. Written as DNA, the CDR3 is TGTGCCAGCAGCGGGGAGGCATCAGATAATTCACCCCTCCACTTT. It is translated as CASSGEASDNSPLHF.

This clone was counted a single time. This chain connects TRBV14 to TRBJ2-3, with TRBD2 matching over 7 bases. The trim removed 4 bases at V and 6 bases at J, leaving 7 bases unmatched. The CDR3 runs 14 residues. Looked up from germline, CDR1 is SGHDN and CDR2 is FVKESK. CDR3 loop: CASSLLAKPDTQYF. The CDR3 DNA follows: TGTGCCAGCAGCCTACTAGCGAAGCCGGATACGCAGTATTTT.

This chain connects TRBV9 to TRBJ1-5, with D possibly matching TRBD1 (5 bases). Trimming took 0 bases from V and 4 from J, leaving 8 bases between them. Germline assignment: CDR1 SGDLS and CDR2 YYNGEE. The CDR3 spans 14 residues. The CDR3: CASSVGGGNQPQHF. DNA for the CDR3: TGTGCCAGCAGCGTAGGGGGGGGAAATCAGCCCCAGCATTTT.